The T cell receptor (beta chain) described here comes from a study of control samples from healthy donors and cancer patients. V was pared by 1 base and J by 3 bases, with 2 bases of the junction left unmatched. Germline V lookup: CDR1 MNHNS, CDR2 SASEGT. CDR3 length equals 15 residues. Only in-frame clones appear in the TCRdb table, and some are missing; sequencing was by immunoSEQ multiplex PCR. The sample records about 170,000 clones, 91% being singletons. What was sequenced was blood. The clonotype was recovered from a woman between 25 and 40 years old in good health. This chain connects TRBV6-1 to TRBJ2-1; 8 positions agree with TRBD2. The CDR3 sequence is CASSEVSGSYNEQFF. CDR3 nucleotide sequence: TGTGCCAGCAGTGAAGTGAGCGGGAGCTACAATGAGCAGTTCTTC.